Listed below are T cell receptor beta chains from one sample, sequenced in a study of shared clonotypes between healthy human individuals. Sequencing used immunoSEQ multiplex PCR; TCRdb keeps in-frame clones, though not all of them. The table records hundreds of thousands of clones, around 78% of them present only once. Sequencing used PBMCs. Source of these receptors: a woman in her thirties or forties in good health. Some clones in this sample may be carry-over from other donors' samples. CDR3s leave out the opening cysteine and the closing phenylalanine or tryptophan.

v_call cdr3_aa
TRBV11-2 ASSSRKQGTDTQY
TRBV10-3 AIRPTGPLSYEQY
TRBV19 ASSVSGDQPQH
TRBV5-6 ASSLRRGSYT
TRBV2 ASSDQGRDTQY
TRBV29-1 SVSGGGEQY
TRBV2 ASRDRGLGETQY
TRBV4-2 ASSHGTGMNTEAF
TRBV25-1 ASRGIEQY
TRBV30 ASLPPSGADTQY
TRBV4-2 ASSRSLGGTAYEQY
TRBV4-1 ASSPGTHSNQPQH
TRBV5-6 ASAPAWGPNYGYT
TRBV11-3 ASSKQGYPYEQY
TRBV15 ATSRDLLSLNTEAF
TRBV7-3 ASSLMGDGYTEAF
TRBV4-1 ASSLEQTSATGELF
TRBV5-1 ASSLGGGGANVLT
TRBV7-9 ASSLGAENEQF
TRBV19 ASSDRRVETQY
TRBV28 ASSLMSGTQNLDTQY
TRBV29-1 SVVFVGGADGYT
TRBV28 ASSSAGVDYEQY
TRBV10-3 AIKGEWTYNEQF
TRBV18 ASSADRLNTGELF
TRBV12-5 ASGPYGQPQH
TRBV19 ASGTGNEQF
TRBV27 ASSLNGPNTGELF
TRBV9 ASSPTGNYNSPLH
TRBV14 ASSPGNYNEQF
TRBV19 ASSIVGGWNTEAF
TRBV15 ATSLSGGSGYT
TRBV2 ASSEAPRSYNEQF
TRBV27 ASSFGRENTEAF
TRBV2 ASSSGFYEQY
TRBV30 AWSVGSGGGGNQPQH
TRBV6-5 ASSYGGSNPGELF
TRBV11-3 ASSCASRAKNIQY
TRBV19 ASSIDHTTGTGANVLT
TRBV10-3 AISESTGQNIQY
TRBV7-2 ASSLSAAGSTDTQY
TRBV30 AWSSMWPSSYNEQF
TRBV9 ASSQTSDQETQY
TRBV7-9 ASTTGFYNEQF
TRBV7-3 ASSSTGFAPTGELF
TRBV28 ASTAPRGPGRSEQY
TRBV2 ASSEERFNQPQH
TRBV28 ASSLSDQPQH
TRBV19 ASTVGTNQPQH
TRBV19 ASRPGAGNEQF
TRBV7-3 ASSSGTGNTEAF
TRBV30 AWSGGATNTEAF
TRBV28 ASSLHLQPPYGYT